This T cell receptor beta chain was recorded in a study of monozygotic twins with inflammatory bowel disease. Points from the study as a whole: Repertoires of patients may have been made more variable by differing immunosuppressive treatments.

The CDR3 is 16 amino acids. Germline CDR1 and CDR2: MNHEY and SMNVEV (reference sequence). With roughly 17 and 9 cycles respectively, two nested PCRs were carried out on TCRalpha and TCRbeta cDNA. TCRdb re-called the 5' RACE reads, yielding one record per CDR3 amino acid sequence without DNA. Its table lists about 420,000 distinct CDR3 sequences. On this clonotype: Its antigen remains unknown.

Sequenced: blood. The rearrangement links TRBV27 to TRBJ2-6. The receptor comes from a human donor with ulcerative colitis or Crohn's disease, or a healthy co-twin of an affected twin (not recorded which). The CDR3 spells CASSFFLLSGANVLTF.